This passage covers 18 T cell receptor beta chains from one sample sequenced in a study of blood T cells in healthy people across ages. Alongside a J-beta primer mix, a sample-barcoded 5' primer served in a second PCR lasting 7 to 11 cycles. TCRdb reprocessed the 5' RACE reads via MiXCR and lists one record per CDR3 protein. The sample comprises 790,000 or so distinct CDR3 sequences, just over 55% of which are singletons, and about a quarter rests with the top ten. Sequencing was done on a sample of blood. Receptors originate from a man in his forties or fifties in good health.

The chain couples TRBV6-6 to TRBJ2-7; TRBD1 might be the D (6 bases). This CDR3 is 14 amino acids long. Germline V gene lookup returns CDR1 MNHNY and CDR2 SVGAGI (reference sequence). Trimming left V 5 bases short and J 3 bases short, with 14 bases between. CDR3 sequence (DNA): TGTGCCAGCAGTCGTACGAGGGGGAACTACGAGCAGTACTTC. Translating it yields CASSRTRGNYEQYF.

This clonotype occurred a few times. J is TRBJ1-2 and V is TRBV29-1; TRBD1 might be the D (5 bases). The CDR3 runs to 11 residues. CDR1 is SQVTM, CDR2 ANQGSEA, per germline. V was shortened by 6 bases and J by 6 bases, with 11 bases between the two germline ends. CDR3 bases: TGCAGCGTGAACTCGGGACATGGCTACACCTTC. It yields the protein CSVNSGHGYTF.

The V and J genes are TRBV10-3 and TRBJ2-7; no definite D call. This CDR3 region has 13 residues. Looked up from germline, CDR1 is ENHRY and CDR2 is SYGVKD. The V gene lost 5 bases and the J gene lost 4 bases, with 12 bases spanning the gap. CDR3 in DNA: TGTGCCATCAGTACAGAAACATTATACGAGCAGTACTTC. Translated, it gives CAISTETLYEQYF.

This chain connects TRBV7-9 to TRBJ1-6; TRBD1 matches 9 bases. After removal of 6 bases from V and 0 bases from J, the junction contained 9 bases not matched to a gene. The CDR3 extends over 18 amino acids. The germline V gene encodes CDR1 SEHNR and CDR2 FQNEAQ (reference sequence). CDR3 region: CASSRPGTGNSYNSPLHF. In DNA form, the CDR3 reads TGTGCCAGCAGTCGTCCCGGGACAGGGAACTCCTATAATTCACCCCTCCACTTT.

CDR3 loop: CASSLWTGYGGNIQYF. In nucleotides, the CDR3 is TGTGCCAGCAGCTTGTGGACAGGGTACGGAGGAAACATTCAGTACTTC. This chain links TRBV7-9 with TRBJ2-4, with TRBD1 matching over 8 bases. V lost 3 bases and J lost 6; bases outside the gene matches: 10. Looked up from germline, CDR1 is SEHNR and CDR2 is FQNEAQ (reference sequence). The length of the CDR3 is 16 residues. Based on the CDR3 plus reference TRBV7-9 and TRBJ2-4, the full variable domain is DTGVSQNPRHKITKRGQNVTFRCDPISEHNRLYWYRQTLGQGPEFLTYFQNEAQLEKSRLLSDRFSAERPKGSFSTLEIQRTEQGDSAMYLCASSLWTGYGGNIQYFGAGTRLSVL.

The chain couples TRBV5-5 to TRBJ2-7; 7 bases map to TRBD2. CDR3 length equals 16 residues. The junction had 14 bases not matched to a gene; V was cut back by 1 base and J by 7 bases. Germline V gene data show CDR1 as SGHKS and CDR2 as YYEKEE (reference sequence). The CDR3 DNA reads TGTGCCAGCAGCTTGAGTCCGGGACTAATGTCGGGAGAGCAGTACTTC. This sequence encodes CASSLSPGLMSGEQYF.

This clonotype was seen once. As DNA, the CDR3 is TGTGCCATCCACTCCGATGGCTACACCTTC. Its translation is CAIHSDGYTF. The rearrangement joins TRBV28 to TRBJ1-2; D is ambiguous. Germline V lookup: CDR1 MDHEN, CDR2 SYDVKM. V was shortened by 10 bases and J by 6 bases, with 9 bases between the two germline ends. This CDR3 region has 10 residues.

V is TRBV15 and J is TRBJ2-4; D call uncertain. The CDR3 sequence is 13 residues long. Trimming stripped 6 bases from V and 0 bases from J, with 6 bases between. Germline V gene lookup returns CDR1 LNHNV and CDR2 YYDKDF (reference sequence). CDR3 sequence (DNA): TGTGCCACCAGAGAGCAAGCCAAAAACATTCAGTACTTC. Its protein product is CATREQAKNIQYF.

This clonotype was counted between two and nine times. Germline and junction disagree at one end, which may indicate a read error. The CDR3: CASSQTGTSSHEQYF. The CDR3 coding sequence is TGTGCCAGCAGCCAGACCGGGACTAGCTCCCACGAGCAGTACTTC. The chain combines TRBV4-2 with TRBJ2-5, with 9 nucleotides matching TRBD2. The J call could be wrong; TRBJ2-7 is a better fit for the DNA end. This CDR3 has 15 amino acids. Germline loops: CDR1 LGHNA, CDR2 YNFKEQ.

The rearrangement uses TRBV20-1 and TRBJ2-1; TRBD2 matches at 7 bases. This CDR3 has 15 residues. Germline V lookup: CDR1 DFQATT, CDR2 SNEGSKA (reference sequence). V gave up 0 bases and J gave up 3 bases; unmatched junction bases: 5. CDR3 protein: CSARERGLRYNEQFF. The CDR3 DNA reads as TGCAGTGCTAGAGAGAGGGGACTACGCTACAATGAGCAGTTCTTC.

This chain uses TRBV3-1 with TRBJ2-6; D may be TRBD2 (5 bases). Germline assignment: CDR1 LGHDT and CDR2 YNNKEL (reference sequence). Deletions cut 1 base from V and 0 bases from J, with 13 bases between. The CDR3 consists of 18 residues. CDR3 DNA sequence: TGTGCCAGCAGCCAAGGATTACTAGGAAACTCTGGGGCCAACGTCCTGACTTTC. Its translation is CASSQGLLGNSGANVLTF.

The gene calls are TRBV3-1 and TRBJ2-4; 7 bases line up with TRBD1. Germline CDR1 is LGHDT and CDR2 is YNNKEL (reference sequence). The V segment lost 3 bases and the J segment 4 bases; nucleotides outside the gene matches: 9. This CDR3 comprises 16 residues. CDR3 nucleotide sequence: TGTGCCAGCAGCCACGAGGCCGCCAGGGGGAAAAACATTCAGTACTTC. It translates to CASSHEAARGKNIQYF.

This chain links TRBV11-3 with TRBJ2-3; D ambiguous. V was cut by 3 bases and J by 2 bases, with 6 bases left in between. The CDR3 has 13 residues. The germline gives CDR1 SGHNT, CDR2 YENEEA. The CDR3 nucleotides read TGTGCCAGCAGCTTCGTTTTCACAGATACGCAGTATTTT. Protein product: CASSFVFTDTQYF.

The genes are TRBV5-1 and TRBJ2-5, with 7 bases that match TRBD1. CDR1 and CDR2 from the germline V gene are SGHRS and YFSETQ. After removal of 4 bases from V and 6 bases from J, the junction contained 18 bases not matched to a gene. CDR3 length: 17 residues. CDR3 region: CASSPPPDRVVVKTQYF. The CDR3 DNA is TGCGCCAGCAGCCCGCCGCCTGACAGGGTCGTGGTAAAGACCCAGTACTTC.

The chain links TRBV20-1 to TRBJ2-7, with TRBD2 matching 7 bases. After removal of 0 bases from V and 3 bases from J, the junction contained 8 bases not matched to a gene. The CDR3 spans 15 residues. CDR1 DFQATT and CDR2 SNEGSKA come from the germline V gene (reference sequence). CDR3 nucleotides: TGCAGTGCTAGAGATCTCGGTGGCGGGAGCTACGAGCAGTACTTC. Its translation: CSARDLGGGSYEQYF.

J is TRBJ2-3 and V is TRBV9; TRBD2 agrees at 8 bases. After removal of 3 bases from V and 1 base from J, the junction contained 7 bases not matched to a gene. Germline assignment: CDR1 SGDLS and CDR2 YYNGEE. The CDR3 covers 16 residues. CDR3 coding DNA: TGTGCCAGCAGCGGTGCCGGGACTAGAGGCACAGATACGCAGTATTTT. Protein: CASSGAGTRGTDTQYF.

The rearrangement joins TRBV12-3 or TRBV12-4 to TRBJ2-7; D is unresolved. Deletions cut 5 bases from V and 0 bases from J, with 14 bases between. The CDR3 is made up of 15 amino acids. CDR3 amino acids: CASSEIQESSYEQYF. The CDR3 bases are TGTGCCAGCAGTGAAATCCAGGAAAGCTCCTACGAGCAGTACTTC.

The J gene is TRBJ1-5, the V gene TRBV7-2, with 8 bases identical to TRBD1. Germline CDR1 SGHTA, CDR2 FQGNSA. V lost 2 bases to trimming and J lost 5 bases; unmatched junction nucleotides: 8. This CDR3 contains 16 residues. CDR3 residues: CASSLRPGQGDQPQHF. CDR3 nucleotides: TGTGCCAGCAGCTTAAGGCCAGGACAGGGCGATCAGCCCCAGCATTTT.